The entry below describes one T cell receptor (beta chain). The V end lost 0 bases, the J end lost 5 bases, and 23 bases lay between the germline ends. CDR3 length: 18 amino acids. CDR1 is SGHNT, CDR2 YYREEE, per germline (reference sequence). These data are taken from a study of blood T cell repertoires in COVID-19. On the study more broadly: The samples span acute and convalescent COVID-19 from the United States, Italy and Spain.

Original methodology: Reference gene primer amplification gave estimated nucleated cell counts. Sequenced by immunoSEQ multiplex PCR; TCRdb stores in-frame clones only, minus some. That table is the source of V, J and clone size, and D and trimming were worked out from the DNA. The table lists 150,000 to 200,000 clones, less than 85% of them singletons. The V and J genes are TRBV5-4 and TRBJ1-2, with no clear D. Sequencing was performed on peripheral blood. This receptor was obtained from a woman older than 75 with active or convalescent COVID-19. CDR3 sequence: CASSLASGTEGGRYGYTF. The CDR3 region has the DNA TGTGCCAGCAGCTTGGCCTCGGGAACCGAGGGTGGGAGGTATGGCTACACCTTC.